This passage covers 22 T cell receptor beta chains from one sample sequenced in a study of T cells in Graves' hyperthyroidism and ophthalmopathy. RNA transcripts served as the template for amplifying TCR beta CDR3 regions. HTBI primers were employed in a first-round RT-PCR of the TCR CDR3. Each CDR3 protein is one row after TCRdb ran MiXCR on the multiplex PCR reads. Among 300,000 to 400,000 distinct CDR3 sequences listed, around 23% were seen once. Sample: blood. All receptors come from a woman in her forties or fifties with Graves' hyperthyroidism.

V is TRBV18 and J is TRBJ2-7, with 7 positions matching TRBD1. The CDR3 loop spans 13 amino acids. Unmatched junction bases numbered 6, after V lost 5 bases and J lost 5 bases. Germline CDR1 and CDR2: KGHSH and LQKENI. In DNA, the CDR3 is TGTGCCAGCTCAGTCACAGGGGTCCACGAGCAGTACTTC. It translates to CASSVTGVHEQYF. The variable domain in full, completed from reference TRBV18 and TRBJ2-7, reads NAGVMQNPRHLVRRRGQEARLRCSPMKGHSHVYWYRQLPEEGLKFMVYLQKENIIDESGMPKERFSAEFPKEGPSILRIQQVVRGDSAAYFCASSVTGVHEQYFGPGTRLTVT.

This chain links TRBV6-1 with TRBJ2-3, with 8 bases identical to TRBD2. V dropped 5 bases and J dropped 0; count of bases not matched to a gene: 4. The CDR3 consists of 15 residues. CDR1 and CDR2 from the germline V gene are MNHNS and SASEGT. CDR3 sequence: CASSRAGASTDTQYF. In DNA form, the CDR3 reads TGTGCCAGCAGTCGAGCGGGAGCTAGCACAGATACGCAGTATTTT.

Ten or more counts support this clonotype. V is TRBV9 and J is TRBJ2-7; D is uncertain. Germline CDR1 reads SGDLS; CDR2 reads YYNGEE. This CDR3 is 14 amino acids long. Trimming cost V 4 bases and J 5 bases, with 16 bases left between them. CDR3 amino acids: CASSLDWGSDEQYF. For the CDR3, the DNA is TGTGCCAGCAGCCTAGATTGGGGTTCGGACGAGCAGTACTTC.

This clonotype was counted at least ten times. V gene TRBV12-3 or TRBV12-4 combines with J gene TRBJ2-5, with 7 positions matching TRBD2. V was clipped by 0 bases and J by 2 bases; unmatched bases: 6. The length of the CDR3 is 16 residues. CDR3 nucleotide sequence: TGTGCCAGCAGTTTAGCGGGGGGGACCCTACAAGAGACCCAGTACTTC. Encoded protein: CASSLAGGTLQETQYF.

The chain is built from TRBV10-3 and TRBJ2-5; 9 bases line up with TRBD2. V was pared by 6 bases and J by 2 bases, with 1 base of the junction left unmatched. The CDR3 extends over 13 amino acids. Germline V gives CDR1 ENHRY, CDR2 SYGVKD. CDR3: CAIRTSGQETQYF. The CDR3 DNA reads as TGTGCCATCAGGACTAGCGGTCAAGAGACCCAGTACTTC.

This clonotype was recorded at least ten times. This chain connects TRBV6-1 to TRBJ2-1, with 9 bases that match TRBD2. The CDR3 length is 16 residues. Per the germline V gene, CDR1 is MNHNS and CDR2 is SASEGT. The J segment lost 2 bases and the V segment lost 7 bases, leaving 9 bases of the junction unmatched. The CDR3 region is CASTFSERGAYNEQFF. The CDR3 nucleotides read TGTGCCAGCACCTTTAGCGAGCGGGGGGCCTACAATGAGCAGTTCTTC.

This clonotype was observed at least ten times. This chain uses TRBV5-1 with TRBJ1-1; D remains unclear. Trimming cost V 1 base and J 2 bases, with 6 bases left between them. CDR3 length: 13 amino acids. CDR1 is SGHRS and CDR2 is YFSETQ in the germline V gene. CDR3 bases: TGCGCCAGCAGCTTGTTATCTAACACTGAAGCTTTCTTT. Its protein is CASSLLSNTEAFF.

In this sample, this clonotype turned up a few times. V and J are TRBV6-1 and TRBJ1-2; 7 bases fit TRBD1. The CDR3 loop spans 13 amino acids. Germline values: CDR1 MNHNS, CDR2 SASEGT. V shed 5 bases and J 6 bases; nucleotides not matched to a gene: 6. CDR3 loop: CASSYWQGDGYTF. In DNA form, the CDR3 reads TGTGCCAGCAGTTATTGGCAGGGGGATGGCTACACCTTC.

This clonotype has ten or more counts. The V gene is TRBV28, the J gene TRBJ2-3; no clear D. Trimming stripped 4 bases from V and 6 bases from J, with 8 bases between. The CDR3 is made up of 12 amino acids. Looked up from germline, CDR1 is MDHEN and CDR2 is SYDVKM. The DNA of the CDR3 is TGTGCCAGCAGTTCCTACAGTGATACGCAGTATTTT. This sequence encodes CASSSYSDTQYF.

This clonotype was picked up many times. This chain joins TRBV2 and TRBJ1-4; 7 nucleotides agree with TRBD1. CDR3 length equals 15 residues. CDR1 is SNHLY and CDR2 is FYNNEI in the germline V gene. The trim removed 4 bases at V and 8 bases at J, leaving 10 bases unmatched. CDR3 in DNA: TGTGCCAGCAGTGTGACAGGGTCCTCTAGGGAAAAACTGTTTTTT. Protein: CASSVTGSSREKLFF.

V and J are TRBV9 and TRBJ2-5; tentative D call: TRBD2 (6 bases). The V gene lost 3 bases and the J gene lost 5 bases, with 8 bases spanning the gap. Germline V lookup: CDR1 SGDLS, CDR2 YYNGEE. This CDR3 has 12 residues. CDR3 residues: CASSGSGETQYF. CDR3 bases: TGTGCCAGCAGCGGGAGCGGGGAGACCCAGTACTTC. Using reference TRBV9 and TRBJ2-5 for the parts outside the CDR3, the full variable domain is DSGVTQTPKHLITATGQRVTLRCSPRSGDLSVYWYQQSLDQGLQFLIQYYNGEERAKGNILERFSAQQFPDLHSELNLSSLELGDSALYFCASSGSGETQYFGPGTRLLVL.

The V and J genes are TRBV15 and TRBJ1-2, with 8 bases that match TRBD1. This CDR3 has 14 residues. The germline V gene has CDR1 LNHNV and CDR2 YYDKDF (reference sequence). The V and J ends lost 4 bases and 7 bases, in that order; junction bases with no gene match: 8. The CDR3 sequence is CATSIRGTGPGYTF. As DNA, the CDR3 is TGTGCCACCAGCATTCGGGGGACAGGCCCTGGCTACACCTTC.

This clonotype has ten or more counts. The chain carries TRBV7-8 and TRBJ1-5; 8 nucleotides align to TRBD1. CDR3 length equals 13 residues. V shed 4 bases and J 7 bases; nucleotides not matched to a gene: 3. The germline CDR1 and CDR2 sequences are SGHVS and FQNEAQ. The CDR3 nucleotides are TGTGCCAGCAGCTCGGACAGGGCCCAGCCCCAGCATTTT. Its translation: CASSSDRAQPQHF.

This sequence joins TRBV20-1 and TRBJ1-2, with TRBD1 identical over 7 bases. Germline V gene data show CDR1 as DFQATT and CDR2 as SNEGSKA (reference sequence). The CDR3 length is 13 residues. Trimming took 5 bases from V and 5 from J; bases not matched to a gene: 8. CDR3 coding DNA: TGCAGTGCTGCCACCGACAGGGTATATGGCTACACCTTC. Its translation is CSAATDRVYGYTF.

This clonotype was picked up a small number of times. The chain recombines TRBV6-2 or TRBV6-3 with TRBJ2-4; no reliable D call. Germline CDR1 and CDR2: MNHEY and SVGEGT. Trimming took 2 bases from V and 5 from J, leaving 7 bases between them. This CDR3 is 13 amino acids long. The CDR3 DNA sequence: TGTGCCAGCAGTTACGTTAGGGAAAACATTCAGTACTTC. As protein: CASSYVRENIQYF.

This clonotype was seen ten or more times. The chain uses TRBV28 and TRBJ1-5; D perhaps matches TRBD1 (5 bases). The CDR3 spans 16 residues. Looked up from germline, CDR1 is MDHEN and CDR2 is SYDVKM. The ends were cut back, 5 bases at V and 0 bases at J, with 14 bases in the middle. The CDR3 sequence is CASSRQTIYSNQPQHF. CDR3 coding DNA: TGTGCCAGCAGTAGACAGACCATATATAGCAATCAGCCCCAGCATTTT. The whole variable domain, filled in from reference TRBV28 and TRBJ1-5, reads DVKVTQSSRYLVKRTGEKVFLECVQDMDHENMFWYRQDPGLGLRLIYFSYDVKMKEKGDIPEGYSVSREKKERFSLILESASTNQTSMYLCASSRQTIYSNQPQHFGDGTRLSIL.

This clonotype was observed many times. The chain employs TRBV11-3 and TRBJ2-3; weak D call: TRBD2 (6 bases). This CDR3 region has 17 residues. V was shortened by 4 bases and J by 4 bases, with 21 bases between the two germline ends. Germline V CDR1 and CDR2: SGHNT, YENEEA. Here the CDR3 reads CASSSWDSKPSPDTQYF. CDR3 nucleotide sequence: TGTGCCAGCAGCTCCTGGGACTCCAAGCCTTCTCCAGATACGCAGTATTTT.

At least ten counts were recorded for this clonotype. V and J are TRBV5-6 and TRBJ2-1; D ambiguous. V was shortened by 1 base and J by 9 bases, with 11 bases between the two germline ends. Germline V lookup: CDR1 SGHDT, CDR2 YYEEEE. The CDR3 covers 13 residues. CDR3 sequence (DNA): TGTGCCAGCAGCTTGAAAGGGCGACGTGAGCAGTTCTTC. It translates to CASSLKGRREQFF.

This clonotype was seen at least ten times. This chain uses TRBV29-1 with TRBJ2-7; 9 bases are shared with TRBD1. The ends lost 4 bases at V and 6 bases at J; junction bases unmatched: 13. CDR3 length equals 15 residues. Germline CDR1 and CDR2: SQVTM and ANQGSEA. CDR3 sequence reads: CSVGTSGTGTFEQYF. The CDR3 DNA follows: TGCAGCGTTGGAACCTCCGGGACAGGGACTTTCGAGCAGTACTTC.

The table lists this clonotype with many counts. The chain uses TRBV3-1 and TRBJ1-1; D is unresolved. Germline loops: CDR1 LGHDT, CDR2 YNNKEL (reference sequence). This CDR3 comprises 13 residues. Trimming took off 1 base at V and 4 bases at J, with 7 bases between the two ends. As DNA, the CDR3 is TGTGCCAGCAGCCAAGGCAGTACCACTGAAGCTTTCTTT. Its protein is CASSQGSTTEAFF.

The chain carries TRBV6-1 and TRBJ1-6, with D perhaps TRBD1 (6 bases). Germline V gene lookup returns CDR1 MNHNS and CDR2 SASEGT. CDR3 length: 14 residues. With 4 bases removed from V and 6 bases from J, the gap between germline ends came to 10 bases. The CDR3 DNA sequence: TGTGCCAGCAGTGTACAGGGTGGTAATTCACCCCTCCACTTT. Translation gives CASSVQGGNSPLHF.

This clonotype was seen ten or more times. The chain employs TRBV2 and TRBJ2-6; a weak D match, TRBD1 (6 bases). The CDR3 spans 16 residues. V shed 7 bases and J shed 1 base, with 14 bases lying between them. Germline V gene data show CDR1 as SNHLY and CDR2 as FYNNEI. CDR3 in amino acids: CASKTGLGSGANVLTF. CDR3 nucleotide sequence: TGTGCCAGCAAAACAGGGCTTGGATCTGGGGCCAACGTCCTGACTTTC.